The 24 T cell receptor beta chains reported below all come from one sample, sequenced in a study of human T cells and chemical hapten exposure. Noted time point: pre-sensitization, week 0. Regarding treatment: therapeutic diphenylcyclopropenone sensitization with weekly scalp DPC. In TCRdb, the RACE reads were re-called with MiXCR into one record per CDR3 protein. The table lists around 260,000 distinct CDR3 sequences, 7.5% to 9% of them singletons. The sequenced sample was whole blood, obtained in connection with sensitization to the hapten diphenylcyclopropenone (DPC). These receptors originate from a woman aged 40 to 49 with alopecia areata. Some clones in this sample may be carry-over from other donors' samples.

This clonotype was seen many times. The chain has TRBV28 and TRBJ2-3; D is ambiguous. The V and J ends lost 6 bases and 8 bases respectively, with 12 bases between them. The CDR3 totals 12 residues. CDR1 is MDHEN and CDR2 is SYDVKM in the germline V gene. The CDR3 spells CASRLSSGTQYF. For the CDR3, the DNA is TGTGCCAGCAGGCTATCGTCGGGTACGCAGTATTTT.

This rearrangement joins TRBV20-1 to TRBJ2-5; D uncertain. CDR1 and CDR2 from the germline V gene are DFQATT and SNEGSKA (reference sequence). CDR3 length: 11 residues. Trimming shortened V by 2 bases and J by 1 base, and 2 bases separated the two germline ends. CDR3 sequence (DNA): TGCAGTGCTAGATCCCAAGAGACCCAGTACTTC. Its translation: CSARSQETQYF.

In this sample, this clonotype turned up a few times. The CDR3 reads CASSEGTGGETQYF. DNA for the CDR3: TGTGCCAGCAGTGAAGGGACGGGAGGGGAGACCCAGTACTTC. The chain has TRBV6-1 and TRBJ2-5, with 8 bases matching TRBD2. This CDR3 is built from 14 residues. Germline lookup yields CDR1 MNHNS and CDR2 SASEGT. The junction had 3 bases not matched to a gene; V was cut back by 1 base and J by 5 bases.

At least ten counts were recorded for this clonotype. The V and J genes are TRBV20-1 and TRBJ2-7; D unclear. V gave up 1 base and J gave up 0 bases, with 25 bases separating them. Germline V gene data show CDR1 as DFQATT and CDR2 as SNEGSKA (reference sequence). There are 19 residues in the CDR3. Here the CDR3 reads CSARAGSSARPIPSYEQYF. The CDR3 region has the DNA TGCAGTGCTAGAGCGGGCTCCTCGGCTCGACCAATCCCCTCCTACGAGCAGTACTTC.

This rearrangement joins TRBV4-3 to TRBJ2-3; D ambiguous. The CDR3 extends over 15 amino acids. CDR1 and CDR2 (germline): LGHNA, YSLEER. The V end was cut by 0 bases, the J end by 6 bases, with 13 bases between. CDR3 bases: TGCGCCAGCAGCCAAGATTACGGATCCGGTGATACGCAGTATTTT. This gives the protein CASSQDYGSGDTQYF.

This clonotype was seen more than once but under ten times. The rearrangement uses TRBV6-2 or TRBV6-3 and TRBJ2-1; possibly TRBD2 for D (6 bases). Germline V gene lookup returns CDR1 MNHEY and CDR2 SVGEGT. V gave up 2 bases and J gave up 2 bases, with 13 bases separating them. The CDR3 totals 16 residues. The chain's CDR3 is CASSYRAEGPYNEQFF. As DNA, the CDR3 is TGTGCCAGCAGTTACCGGGCGGAGGGCCCCTACAATGAGCAGTTCTTC.

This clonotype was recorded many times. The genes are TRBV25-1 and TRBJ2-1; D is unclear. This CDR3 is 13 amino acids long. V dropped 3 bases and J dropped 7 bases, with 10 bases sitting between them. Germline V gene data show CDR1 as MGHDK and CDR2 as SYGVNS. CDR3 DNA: TGTGCCAGCAGTGAGGCCGGAAGGAATGAGCAGTTCTTC. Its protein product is CASSEAGRNEQFF.

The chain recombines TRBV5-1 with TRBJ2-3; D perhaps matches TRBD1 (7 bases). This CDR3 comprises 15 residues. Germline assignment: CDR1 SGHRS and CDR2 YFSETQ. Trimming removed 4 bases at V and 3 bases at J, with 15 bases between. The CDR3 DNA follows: TGCGCCAGCAGCAATCAGGGGGGATTTACAGATACGCAGTATTTT. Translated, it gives CASSNQGGFTDTQYF.

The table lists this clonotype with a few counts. The CDR3 DNA reads TGTGCCACCGGAGGACAATCCCCCTACGAGCAGTACTTC. Its translation is CATGGQSPYEQYF. The chain joins TRBV24-1 to TRBJ2-7, with D possibly called TRBD1 or TRBD2 (5 bases each). V shed 9 bases and J shed 2 bases, with 13 bases lying between them. CDR1 is KGHDR and CDR2 is SFDVKD in the germline V gene. This CDR3 contains 13 residues.

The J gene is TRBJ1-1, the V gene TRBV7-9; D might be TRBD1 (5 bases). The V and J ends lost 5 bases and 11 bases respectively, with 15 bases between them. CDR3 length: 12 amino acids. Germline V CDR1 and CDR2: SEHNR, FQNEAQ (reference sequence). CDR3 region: CASSLGAARAFF. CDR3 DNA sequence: TGTGCCAGCAGCCTAGGGGCCGCACGGGCTTTCTTT.

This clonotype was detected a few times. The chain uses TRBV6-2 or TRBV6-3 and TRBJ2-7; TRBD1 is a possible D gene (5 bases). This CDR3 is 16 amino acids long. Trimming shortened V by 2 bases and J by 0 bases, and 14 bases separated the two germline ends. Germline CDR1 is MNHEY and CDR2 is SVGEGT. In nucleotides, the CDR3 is TGTGCCAGCAGTTACCGTCGGACACTTTTCTCCTACGAGCAGTACTTC. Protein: CASSYRRTLFSYEQYF.

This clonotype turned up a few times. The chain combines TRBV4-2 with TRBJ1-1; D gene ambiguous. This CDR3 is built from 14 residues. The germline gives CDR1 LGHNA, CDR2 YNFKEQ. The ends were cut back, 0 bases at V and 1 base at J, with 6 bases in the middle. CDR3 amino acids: CASSQDPRNTEAFF. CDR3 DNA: TGTGCCAGCAGCCAAGACCCGCGGAACACTGAAGCTTTCTTT.

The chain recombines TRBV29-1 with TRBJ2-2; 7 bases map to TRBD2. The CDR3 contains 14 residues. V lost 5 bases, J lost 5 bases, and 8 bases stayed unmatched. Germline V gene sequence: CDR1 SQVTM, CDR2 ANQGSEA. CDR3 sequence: CSVSSGLTTGELFF. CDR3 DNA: TGCAGCGTTTCGTCGGGACTAACGACCGGGGAGCTGTTTTTT.

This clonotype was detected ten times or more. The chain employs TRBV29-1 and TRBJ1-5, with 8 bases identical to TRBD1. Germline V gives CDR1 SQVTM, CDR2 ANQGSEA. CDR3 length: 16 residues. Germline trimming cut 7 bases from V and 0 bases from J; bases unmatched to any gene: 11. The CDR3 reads CSAAGTGDNSNQPQHF. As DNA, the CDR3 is TGCAGCGCTGCCGGGACAGGAGATAATAGCAATCAGCCCCAGCATTTT.

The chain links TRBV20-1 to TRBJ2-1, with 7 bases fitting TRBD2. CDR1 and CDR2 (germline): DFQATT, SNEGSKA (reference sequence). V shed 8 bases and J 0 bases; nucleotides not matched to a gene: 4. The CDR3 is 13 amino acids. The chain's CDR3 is CSPQRGSYNEQFF. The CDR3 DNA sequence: TGCAGTCCTCAGCGGGGCTCCTACAATGAGCAGTTCTTC.

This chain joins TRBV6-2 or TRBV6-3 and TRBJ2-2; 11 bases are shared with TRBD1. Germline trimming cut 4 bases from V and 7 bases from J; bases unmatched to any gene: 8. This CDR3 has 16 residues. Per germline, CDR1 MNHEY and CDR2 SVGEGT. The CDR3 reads CASSFWTGGAGGELFF. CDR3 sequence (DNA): TGTGCCAGCAGTTTCTGGACAGGGGGCGCCGGCGGGGAGCTGTTTTTT.

CDR3: CSVALSGRVTGELFF. Written as DNA, the CDR3 is TGCAGCGTTGCGCTTAGCGGGAGAGTTACCGGGGAGCTGTTTTTT. V and J are TRBV29-1 and TRBJ2-2; 9 nucleotides align to TRBD2. V was clipped by 4 bases and J by 5 bases; unmatched bases: 8. CDR1 SQVTM and CDR2 ANQGSEA come from the germline V gene. This CDR3 spans 15 amino acids.

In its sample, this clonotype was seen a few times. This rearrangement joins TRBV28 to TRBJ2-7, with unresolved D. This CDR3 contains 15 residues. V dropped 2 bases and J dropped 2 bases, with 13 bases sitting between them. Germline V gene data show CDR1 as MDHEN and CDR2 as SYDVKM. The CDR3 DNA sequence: TGTGCCAGCAGTTTAGTGGCAGGAATAACCTACGAGCAGTACTTC. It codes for CASSLVAGITYEQYF.

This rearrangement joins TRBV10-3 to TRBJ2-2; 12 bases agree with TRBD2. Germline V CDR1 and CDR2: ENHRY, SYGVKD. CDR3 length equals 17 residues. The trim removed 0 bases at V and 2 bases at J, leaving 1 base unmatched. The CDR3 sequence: CAISESGLAGNTGELFF. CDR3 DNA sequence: TGTGCCATCAGTGAGTCTGGACTAGCGGGAAACACCGGGGAGCTGTTTTTT.

The DNA for the CDR3 is TGTGCCAGCTCACCCCCCGGGACTAGCGGCAATGAGCAGTTCTTC. It is translated as CASSPPGTSGNEQFF. The chain combines TRBV18 with TRBJ2-1, with TRBD2 matching over 11 bases. Germline V CDR1 and CDR2: KGHSH, LQKENI. The CDR3 has 15 amino acids. Trimming cost V 3 bases and J 6 bases; bases outside gene matches: 4.

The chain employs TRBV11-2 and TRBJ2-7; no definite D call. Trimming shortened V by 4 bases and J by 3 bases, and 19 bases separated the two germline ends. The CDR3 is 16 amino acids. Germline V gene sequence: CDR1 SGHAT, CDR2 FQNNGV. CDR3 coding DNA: TGTGCCAGCAGCTCCCTTATAACCGGTAAATACTACGAGCAGTACTTC. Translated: CASSSLITGKYYEQYF.

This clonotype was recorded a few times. CDR3: CASSANQGYNEQFF. CDR3 sequence (DNA): TGCGCCAGCAGCGCCAACCAGGGATACAATGAGCAGTTCTTC. The V and J genes are TRBV5-1 and TRBJ2-1; D might be TRBD1 (5 bases). Germline CDR1 is SGHRS and CDR2 is YFSETQ. There are 14 residues in the CDR3. Trimming removed 4 bases at V and 4 bases at J, with 12 bases between.

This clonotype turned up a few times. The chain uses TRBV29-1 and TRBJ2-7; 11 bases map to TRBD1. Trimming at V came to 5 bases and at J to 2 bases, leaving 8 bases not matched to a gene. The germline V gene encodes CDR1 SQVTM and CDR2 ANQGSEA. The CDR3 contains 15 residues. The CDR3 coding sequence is TGCAGCGTTCGGATGCCGGGACAGGGGGCCTACGAGCAGTACTTC. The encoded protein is CSVRMPGQGAYEQYF.

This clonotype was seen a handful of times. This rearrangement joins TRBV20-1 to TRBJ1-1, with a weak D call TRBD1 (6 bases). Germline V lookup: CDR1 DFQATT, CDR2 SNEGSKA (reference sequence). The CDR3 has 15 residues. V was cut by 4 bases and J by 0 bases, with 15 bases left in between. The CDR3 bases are TGCAGTGCTATACCGAGGGGGGCCCTGAACACTGAAGCTTTCTTT. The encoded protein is CSAIPRGALNTEAFF.